The clone carrying this TCR beta chain was counted only a few times. This CDR3 region has 15 residues. Per the germline V gene, CDR1 is ENHRY and CDR2 is SYGVKD. Trimming cost V 2 bases and J 0 bases, with 5 bases left between them. The sample belongs to a study of human thymus T cells. TCRdb's copy holds only in-frame clones and misses some; the assay was immunoSEQ multiplex PCR. The sample has tens of thousands of clones, roughly 94% seen once. It was healthy Finnish infants having corrective surgery for congenital heart defects who were the donors. Only four of the eight donors provided a roughly 0.5-1 mL blood sample.

The sequenced material came from blood. V is TRBV10-3 and J is TRBJ1-6; D uncertain. This clonotype was obtained from a boy under two years old with a congenital heart defect but otherwise immunologically healthy. The CDR3 sequence: CAISERSSYNSPLHF. DNA of the CDR3: TGTGCCATCAGTGAGAGGAGCTCCTATAATTCACCCCTCCACTTT.